This T cell receptor (beta chain) emerged from a study of brain T cells in children with intractable seizures. General observations from the study: Patients' HCMV serostatus was unknown; virus specificity rests on CDR3 similarity alone. Absence of clones before surgery may stem from lower sequencing depth.

As for this clone: Its cognate antigen is unknown.

Measured with immunoSEQ multiplex PCR; TCRdb has only the in-frame clones, and not every one. The sample yields about 340,000 clones, over 90% seen once. Time point reported: blood from clinic visit 5 months post-surgery; TSC patient then seizure free. Sequencing was limited to surgery cases with top T cell transcript signatures in brain tissue. Pre-surgery treatment included at least one anti-epileptic drug. The length of the CDR3 is 14 residues. The germline gives CDR1 LGHDT, CDR2 YNNKEL (reference sequence). The J segment lost 7 bases and the V segment lost 3 bases, leaving 5 bases of the junction unmatched.

Sequenced material: peripheral blood, taken roughly 5 months after surgery. The sequence was obtained from a boy in the first two years of life with tuberous sclerosis and intractable seizures. J is TRBJ1-2 and V is TRBV3-1 (or the pseudogene TRBV3-2), with 10 bases matching TRBD1. CDR3 sequence: CASSQLDRGSGYTF. Here the CDR3 DNA reads TGTGCCAGCAGCCAGCTGGACAGGGGGAGTGGCTACACCTTC.